The 32 T cell receptor beta chains listed next were all sequenced from one sample in a study of cytotoxic CD8 clonotypes in ibrutinib-treated CLL. The table came from immunoSEQ multiplex PCR; TCRdb's copy has only in-frame clones and leaves some out. The data hold more than 50,000 clones, with approximately 62% observed a single time. The sample consisted of PBMCs, taken after 12 months of ibrutinib treatment. All receptors come from a human donor with chronic lymphocytic leukemia.

This clone was observed a few times. The chain employs TRBV28 and TRBJ2-7; TRBD2 is a possible D gene (6 bases). With 6 bases removed from V and 6 bases from J, the gap between germline ends came to 18 bases. This CDR3 is 14 amino acids long. Germline CDR1 MDHEN, CDR2 SYDVKM. The CDR3 loop reads CASSPSGPALEQYF. The CDR3 region has the DNA TGTGCCAGCAGCCCAAGCGGGCCAGCCCTCGAGCAGTACTTC.

This chain connects TRBV28 to TRBJ2-7; D is uncertain. This CDR3 is 14 amino acids long. The ends were cut back, 5 bases at V and 1 base at J, with 12 bases in the middle. Germline lookup yields CDR1 MDHEN and CDR2 SYDVKM. CDR3 sequence (DNA): TGTGCCAGCAGTAAGTCATGGGGATCCTACGAGCAGTACTTC. Protein product: CASSKSWGSYEQYF. The entire variable domain, with the rest obtained from reference TRBV28 and TRBJ2-7, is as follows: DVKVTQSSRYLVKRTGEKVFLECVQDMDHENMFWYRQDPGLGLRLIYFSYDVKMKEKGDIPEGYSVSREKKERFSLILESASTNQTSMYLCASSKSWGSYEQYFGPGTRLTVT.

A note on this clone: A much larger clone lies one base from this, so it may be a read error. V gene TRBV7-9 combines with J gene TRBJ1-1, with D unclear. Germline V gives CDR1 SEHNR, CDR2 FQNEAQ (reference sequence). This CDR3 contains 13 residues. Trimming pared 1 base from V and 1 base from J, leaving 4 bases between. The DNA of the CDR3 is TGTGCCAGCAGCTTAGTGGGGAACACTGAAGCTTTCTTT. It translates to CASSLVGNTEAFF.

The gene calls are TRBV27 and TRBJ2-7; 7 bases are a match to TRBD1. This CDR3 comprises 14 residues. Losses at the gene ends were 7 bases for V and 2 bases for J; bases not matched to a gene: 8. Germline CDR1 and CDR2: MNHEY and SMNVEV (reference sequence). The CDR3 region is CASNWSRGTYEQYF. The CDR3 DNA reads as TGTGCCAGCAACTGGTCCAGGGGGACCTACGAGCAGTACTTC.

The chain combines TRBV5-1 with TRBJ2-1; tentative D call: TRBD2 (7 bases). Looked up from germline, CDR1 is SGHRS and CDR2 is YFSETQ. V was shortened by 0 bases and J by 2 bases, with 15 bases between the two germline ends. The CDR3 has 17 amino acids. The CDR3 coding sequence is TGCGCCAGCAGCTTGGCCTACGGGGGGCGCCCCTACAATGAGCAGTTCTTC. It is translated as CASSLAYGGRPYNEQFF.

The chain combines TRBV6-5 with TRBJ2-7; 7 nucleotides line up with TRBD1. Trimming took 0 bases from V and 4 from J; bases not matched to a gene: 6. The CDR3 extends over 15 amino acids. The germline gives CDR1 MNHEY, CDR2 SVGAGI. This CDR3 reads CASSYSRDRRYEQYF. DNA for the CDR3: TGTGCCAGCAGTTACTCGAGGGACAGACGATACGAGCAGTACTTC.

In this sample, this clone turned up many times. The CDR3 DNA follows: TGTGCCAGCAGTCAGTTCTCCTACAATGAGCAGTTCTTC. It specifies CASSQFSYNEQFF. This rearrangement joins TRBV27 to TRBJ2-1; D not resolved. This CDR3 contains 13 residues. Trimming shortened V by 5 bases and J by 0 bases, and 5 bases separated the two germline ends. Germline CDR1 reads MNHEY; CDR2 reads SMNVEV (reference sequence).

This clone appeared a single time. In nucleotides, the CDR3 is TGTGCCAGCCGTCAGACCTTTAACACTGAAGCTTTCTTT. As protein: CASRQTFNTEAFF. V gene TRBV6-1 combines with J gene TRBJ1-1; D is unclear. This CDR3 spans 13 amino acids. V was cut by 8 bases and J by 2 bases, with 12 bases left in between. The germline V gene encodes CDR1 MNHNS and CDR2 SASEGT.

The CDR3 loop reads CASKDRELSGANVLTF. In DNA, the CDR3 is TGTGCCAGCAAAGACAGGGAGTTATCTGGGGCCAACGTCCTGACTTTC. The V and J genes are TRBV28 and TRBJ2-6, with 7 bases aligning to TRBD1. Germline lookup yields CDR1 MDHEN and CDR2 SYDVKM. The CDR3 has 16 amino acids. The junction had 7 bases not matched to a gene; V was cut back by 7 bases and J by 1 base. The full variable domain, with the rest looked up from reference TRBV28 and TRBJ2-6, is DVKVTQSSRYLVKRTGEKVFLECVQDMDHENMFWYRQDPGLGLRLIYFSYDVKMKEKGDIPEGYSVSREKKERFSLILESASTNQTSMYLCASKDRELSGANVLTFGAGSRLTVL.

This clone was observed a single time. This sequence joins TRBV6-1 and TRBJ2-7; D is possibly TRBD1 or TRBD2 (5 bases each). CDR3 size: 12 residues. Trimming shortened V by 9 bases and J by 2 bases, and 11 bases separated the two germline ends. CDR1 is MNHNS, CDR2 SASEGT, per germline. The CDR3 DNA follows: TGTGCCAGTTGGGACGGTACCTACGAGCAGTACGTC. It specifies CASWDGTYEQYV.

This clone was seen only a few times. The chain carries TRBV9 and TRBJ2-1; no firm D call. Germline CDR1 is SGDLS and CDR2 is YYNGEE. This CDR3 contains 17 residues. V was pared by 3 bases and J by 2 bases, with 18 bases between. The CDR3 spells CASSASGREVPYNEQFF. CDR3 DNA sequence: TGTGCCAGCAGCGCCTCTGGTAGGGAAGTTCCCTACAATGAGCAGTTCTTC.

This clone was counted only a few times. The chain combines TRBV7-9 with TRBJ1-2, with 7 nucleotides matching TRBD1. Unmatched junction bases numbered 5, after V lost 5 bases and J lost 8 bases. CDR1 is SEHNR, CDR2 FQNEAQ, per germline (reference sequence). The length of the CDR3 is 12 residues. The CDR3 DNA sequence: TGTGCCAGCAGCCGTGACAGGGACGGCTACACCTTC. This codes for CASSRDRDGYTF. The full variable domain, rest sourced from reference TRBV7-9 and TRBJ1-2, is DTGVSQNPRHKITKRGQNVTFRCDPISEHNRLYWYRQTLGQGPEFLTYFQNEAQLEKSRLLSDRFSAERPKGSFSTLEIQRTEQGDSAMYLCASSRDRDGYTFGSGTRLTVV.

The chain employs TRBV27 and TRBJ2-2, with D tentatively TRBD1 (6 bases). The V gene lost 6 bases and the J gene lost 7 bases, with 15 bases spanning the gap. Germline V CDR1 and CDR2: MNHEY, SMNVEV (reference sequence). The CDR3 covers 14 residues. The CDR3 here is CASSPHRVNGELFF. CDR3 DNA sequence: TGTGCCAGCAGCCCGCACAGGGTTAACGGGGAGCTGTTTTTT.

The V call is TRBV2, the J call TRBJ1-5; TRBD1 might be the D (5 bases). This CDR3 comprises 11 residues. Trimming removed 4 bases at V and 8 bases at J, with 6 bases between. Germline CDR1 SNHLY, CDR2 FYNNEI. The CDR3 bases are TGTGCCAGCAGTGGGGGGGAGCCCCAGCATTTT. Translated, it gives CASSGGEPQHF.

In DNA, the CDR3 is TGTGCCAGCTCACCTAAGGAGAGTAAGTCCTACGAGCAGTACTTC. Protein sequence: CASSPKESKSYEQYF. V gene TRBV18 combines with J gene TRBJ2-5; D not resolved. The closer fit of TRBJ2-7 to the DNA end suggests the J call may be wrong. The CDR3 covers 15 residues. Germline V gene lookup returns CDR1 KGHSH and CDR2 LQKENI.

V gene TRBV9 combines with J gene TRBJ1-1; D is ambiguous. This CDR3 has 14 amino acids. Per the germline V gene, CDR1 is SGDLS and CDR2 is YYNGEE. V shed 4 bases and J shed 2 bases, with 12 bases lying between them. CDR3 residues: CASSPRPGNTEAFF. The CDR3 DNA reads TGTGCCAGCAGCCCGCGACCGGGAAACACTGAAGCTTTCTTT.

This chain links TRBV28 with TRBJ1-6; 9 positions match TRBD1. This CDR3 is 14 amino acids long. Germline CDR1 and CDR2: MDHEN and SYDVKM. The ends lost 2 bases at V and 7 bases at J; junction bases unmatched: 0. The CDR3 region is CASSLGTGNSPLHF. The CDR3 nucleotides are TGTGCCAGCAGTTTAGGGACAGGGAATTCACCCCTCCACTTT.

This chain links TRBV2 with TRBJ2-3; 9 bases are shared with TRBD1. This CDR3 has 16 residues. V lost 6 bases to trimming and J lost 3 bases; unmatched junction nucleotides: 10. CDR1 and CDR2 from the germline V gene are SNHLY and FYNNEI. The DNA for the CDR3 is TGTGCCAGCAGGGGCCGGACAGGGGAATTAACAGATACGCAGTATTTT. Its protein product is CASRGRTGELTDTQYF.

The CDR3 reads CASSSSGYYEQYF. Written as DNA, the CDR3 is TGTGCCAGCAGCTCTAGCGGGTACTACGAGCAGTACTTC. The chain carries TRBV5-5 and TRBJ2-7; 8 positions match TRBD2. V shed 3 bases, J shed 3 bases, and the junction held 2 bases outside the gene matches. CDR1 and CDR2 (germline): SGHKS, YYEKEE (reference sequence). The length of the CDR3 is 13 residues.

This chain connects TRBV6-6 to TRBJ2-2; D possibly corresponds to TRBD2 (6 bases). V shed 2 bases and J shed 6 bases, with 16 bases lying between them. Germline assignment: CDR1 MNHNY and CDR2 SVGAGI (reference sequence). The CDR3 loop spans 16 amino acids. The CDR3 sequence is CASSYPSDPPAGELFF. In DNA form, the CDR3 reads TGTGCCAGCAGTTACCCTAGCGACCCTCCTGCCGGGGAGCTGTTTTTT.

The chain couples TRBV5-1 to TRBJ2-1; D gene unclear. Deletions cut 1 base from V and 2 bases from J, with 10 bases between. This CDR3 contains 15 residues. CDR1 is SGHRS and CDR2 is YFSETQ in the germline V gene. The CDR3 loop reads CASSLMAVTYNEQFF. In DNA form, the CDR3 reads TGCGCCAGCAGCTTGATGGCGGTAACCTACAATGAGCAGTTCTTC.

A few counts support this clone. DNA of the CDR3: TGCGCCAGCAGCCTAGAGGGAGAGACCCAGTACTTC. Translated: CASSLEGETQYF. The chain employs TRBV4-1 and TRBJ2-5; possible D gene TRBD2, 5 bases. This CDR3 contains 12 residues. Germline-derived CDR1 and CDR2 are MGHRA and YSYEKL. Trimming took off 4 bases at V and 4 bases at J, with 7 bases between the two ends.

This clone was detected only a few times. The rearrangement uses TRBV7-2 and TRBJ2-7; D may be TRBD2 (5 bases). The CDR3 is made up of 16 amino acids. Trimming took 1 base from V and 0 from J, leaving 13 bases between them. Germline assignment: CDR1 SGHTA and CDR2 FQGNSA. The CDR3 loop reads CASSLGPSQSSYEQYV. As DNA, the CDR3 is TGTGCCAGCAGCTTAGGCCCTAGCCAGAGCTCCTACGAGCAGTACGTC.

The chain couples TRBV29-1 to TRBJ2-1, with 7 bases aligning to TRBD2. The CDR3 is 13 amino acids. After removal of 6 bases from V and 12 bases from J, the junction contained 14 bases not matched to a gene. CDR1 and CDR2 from the germline V gene are SQVTM and ANQGSEA. CDR3 DNA: TGCAGCGTCTCCGGGACTACCACAACTGGGCAGTTCTTC. Its translation: CSVSGTTTTGQFF.

The table lists this clone with a few counts. V gene TRBV21-1 combines with J gene TRBJ2-6; TRBD2, the table's D call, lacks a check against the DNA. TRBV21-1 is given as a pseudogene. This CDR3 is built from 16 residues. CDR3 coding DNA: TGTGCCAGCAGCAAAGGGGAGGGGCCCGGGGCCAACGTCCTGACTTTC. As protein: CASSKGEGPGANVLTF.

The V gene is TRBV5-1, the J gene TRBJ2-4; 8 bases match TRBD1. This CDR3 has 15 residues. Trimming cost V 1 base and J 7 bases; bases outside gene matches: 7. Germline assignment: CDR1 SGHRS and CDR2 YFSETQ. CDR3 in amino acids: CASSLSPGGANIQYF. As DNA, the CDR3 is TGCGCCAGCAGCTTGTCCCCAGGGGGCGCGAACATTCAGTACTTC. Using reference TRBV5-1 and TRBJ2-4 for the parts outside the CDR3, the full variable domain is KAGVTQTPRYLIKTRGQQVTLSCSPISGHRSVSWYQQTPGQGLQFLFEYFSETQRNKGNFPGRFSGRQFSNSRSEMNVSTLELGDSALYLCASSLSPGGANIQYFGAGTRLSVL.

This chain links TRBV21-1 with TRBJ2-7; the table gives TRBD2 as D, unverified against the DNA. TRBV21-1 is a documented pseudogene. The length of the CDR3 is 14 residues. The CDR3 bases are TGTGCCAGCCTAGAGGGGACTGAAGTCCACGAGCAGTACGTC. Amino acids: CASLEGTEVHEQYV.

The chain has TRBV28 and TRBJ1-1; D unclear. CDR3 size: 14 residues. V shed 8 bases and J shed 0 bases, with 13 bases lying between them. Germline CDR1 and CDR2: MDHEN and SYDVKM. The chain's CDR3 is CASGPGALNTEAFF. Written as DNA, the CDR3 is TGTGCCAGCGGACCGGGAGCCTTGAACACTGAAGCTTTCTTT.

This rearrangement joins TRBV11-2 to TRBJ2-3, with D perhaps TRBD2 (6 bases). Trimming stripped 0 bases from V and 2 bases from J, with 15 bases between. This CDR3 has 17 amino acids. In germline, CDR1 is SGHAT, CDR2 FQNNGV. CDR3 DNA: TGTGCCAGCAGCTTAGATACCCGGGGGTGGGACACAGATACGCAGTATTTT. This codes for CASSLDTRGWDTDTQYF.

V and J are TRBV19 and TRBJ1-5; D gene unclear. The CDR3 loop spans 15 amino acids. Trimming took off 2 bases at V and 2 bases at J, with 10 bases between the two ends. CDR1 is LNHDA and CDR2 is SQIVND in the germline V gene (reference sequence). The CDR3 reads CASSIFQAGNQPQHF. CDR3 nucleotides: TGTGCCAGTAGTATATTTCAAGCGGGCAATCAGCCCCAGCATTTT.

V usage is TRBV5-4 and J usage is TRBJ1-1, with unresolved D. Germline V gene sequence: CDR1 SGHNT, CDR2 YYREEE (reference sequence). The CDR3 runs 16 residues. Trimming cost V 4 bases and J 6 bases, with 22 bases left between them. The CDR3 coding sequence is TGTGCCAGCAGCCCCGTTGGTCAGCGGTCGAGCTCTGAAGCTTTCTTT. Protein product: CASSPVGQRSSSEAFF.

V usage is TRBV7-2 and J usage is TRBJ1-2; D not resolved. CDR3 size: 13 residues. CDR1 SGHTA and CDR2 FQGNSA come from the germline V gene. V gave up 3 bases and J gave up 7 bases, with 12 bases separating them. CDR3 DNA sequence: TGTGCCAGCAGCTTCACGACGGTTCTTGGCTACACCTTC. This encodes CASSFTTVLGYTF.